Below are 32 T cell receptor beta chains sequenced from a single sample in a study of T cell responses to AZD1222 COVID-19 vaccine. Clones were sequenced by immunoSEQ multiplex PCR, and TCRdb holds only the in-frame ones, with some missing. The sample has around 200,000 clones, around 90% seen once. The sample consisted of peripheral blood, taken on day 0 of AZD1222 vaccination. The receptors originated from an adult in good health.

The chain carries TRBV19 and TRBJ2-5, with D maybe TRBD2 (5 bases). The CDR3 loop spans 13 amino acids. V lost 6 bases and J 2 bases, leaving 10 bases between the germline ends. Germline CDR1 and CDR2: LNHDA and SQIVND (reference sequence). The DNA for the CDR3 is TGTGCCAGTAGCTCAAGCGGACAAGAGACCCAGTACTTC. Translating it yields CASSSSGQETQYF.

CDR3 amino acids: CASSQWRRGEAFF. CDR3 coding DNA: TGTGCCAGCAGCCAATGGAGGAGGGGTGAAGCTTTCTTT. The chain couples TRBV14 to TRBJ1-1; weak D call: TRBD1 (5 bases). Germline V gene lookup returns CDR1 SGHDN and CDR2 FVKESK. The CDR3 length is 13 residues. Trimming took off 2 bases at V and 7 bases at J, with 11 bases between the two ends.

The chain links TRBV10-3 to TRBJ2-7; D is unresolved. There are 11 residues in the CDR3. CDR1 is ENHRY, CDR2 SYGVKD, per germline. V shed 6 bases and J shed 9 bases, with 12 bases lying between them. In DNA form, the CDR3 reads TGTGCCATCAGGACGGATCGCGGGCAGTACTTC. Its translation: CAIRTDRGQYF.

Comments on this clone: Other DNA sequences in this specimen translate into the identical CDR3. The CDR3 loop reads CASSYSTLPYEQYF. CDR3 DNA: TGTGCCAGCAGTTACTCAACACTTCCCTACGAGCAGTACTTC. V usage is TRBV6-2 or TRBV6-3 and J usage is TRBJ2-7; D gene unclear. CDR1 and CDR2 from the germline V gene are MNHEY and SVGEGT. Trimming took 0 bases from V and 2 from J, leaving 8 bases between them. The length of the CDR3 is 14 residues.

The chain employs TRBV10-1 and TRBJ2-6; D remains ambiguous. The germline V gene encodes CDR1 WNHNN and CDR2 SYGVQD (reference sequence). V lost 3 bases and J lost 0, with 6 bases in between. This CDR3 contains 15 residues. CDR3 residues: CASSDGTSGANVLTF. The CDR3, as DNA: TGCGCCAGCAGTGATGGCACCTCTGGGGCCAACGTCCTGACTTTC.

This clone was observed a few times. The chain employs TRBV7-9 and TRBJ1-2; D is ambiguous. Germline CDR1 reads SEHNR; CDR2 reads FQNEAQ (reference sequence). V was shortened by 1 base and J by 7 bases, with 10 bases between the two germline ends. This CDR3 is built from 13 residues. CDR3: CASSLGQGPGYTF. CDR3 nucleotides: TGTGCCAGCAGCTTAGGGCAAGGCCCTGGCTACACCTTC.

This clone appeared a few times. The rearrangement joins TRBV19 to TRBJ1-4; 7 bases fit TRBD1. This CDR3 spans 15 amino acids. V lost 3 bases and J lost 0; bases outside the gene matches: 1. CDR1 LNHDA and CDR2 SQIVND come from the germline V gene (reference sequence). CDR3 region: CASSMGTATNEKLFF. The DNA for the CDR3 is TGTGCCAGTAGTATGGGGACAGCAACTAATGAAAAACTGTTTTTT.

The V call is TRBV6-5, the J call TRBJ2-5, with 7 bases that match TRBD1. The trim removed 0 bases at V and 2 bases at J, leaving 0 bases unmatched. Germline V lookup: CDR1 MNHEY, CDR2 SVGAGI. The length of the CDR3 is 14 residues. The CDR3 region has the DNA TGTGCCAGCAGTTACTCCAGGGGGCAAGAGACCCAGTACTTC. Encoded protein: CASSYSRGQETQYF.

The chain joins TRBV6-5 to TRBJ2-1; perhaps TRBD1 as D (5 bases). V was trimmed by 8 bases and J by 2 bases, leaving 13 bases between them. This CDR3 is 14 amino acids long. Germline CDR1 and CDR2: MNHEY and SVGAGI. CDR3 nucleotides: TGTGCCAGCGTAAAAGGGGTCCCCTACAATGAGCAGTTCTTC. Its protein is CASVKGVPYNEQFF.

V usage is TRBV20-1 and J usage is TRBJ1-1; a possible D gene is TRBD1 (5 bases). The V end was cut by 6 bases, the J end by 5 bases, with 10 bases between. CDR1 is DFQATT and CDR2 is SNEGSKA in the germline V gene (reference sequence). The CDR3 runs 11 residues. This CDR3 reads CSAIGGTEAFF. The CDR3 DNA sequence: TGCAGTGCGATTGGGGGGACTGAAGCTTTCTTT.

This clone has a handful of counts. The chain employs TRBV5-1 and TRBJ2-3; D unresolved. From germline, CDR1 is SGHRS and CDR2 YFSETQ. Trimming cost V 2 bases and J 5 bases, with 3 bases left between them. The CDR3 spans 11 residues. The CDR3, as DNA: TGCGCCAGCAGCTTACGAGATACGCAGTATTTT. Residues: CASSLRDTQYF.

The chain has TRBV2 and TRBJ2-7; 9 bases agree with TRBD1. The CDR3 has 15 amino acids. Germline V lookup: CDR1 SNHLY, CDR2 FYNNEI. The J segment lost 4 bases and the V segment lost 7 bases, leaving 11 bases of the junction unmatched. In nucleotides, the CDR3 is TGTGCCAGCACCCTAGGCTGGGACAGGGCTTACGAGCAGTACTTC. It codes for CASTLGWDRAYEQYF.

The chain carries TRBV6-2 or TRBV6-3 and TRBJ1-5; 10 nucleotides match TRBD1. Germline lookup yields CDR1 MNHEY and CDR2 SVGEGT. This CDR3 spans 15 amino acids. The trim removed 6 bases at V and 4 bases at J, leaving 6 bases unmatched. CDR3 sequence: CASSPRDRGNQPQHF. In nucleotides, the CDR3 is TGTGCCAGCAGCCCCCGGGACAGGGGAAATCAGCCCCAGCATTTT.

The rearrangement uses TRBV30 and TRBJ2-1; tentatively, D is TRBD2 (7 bases). The V gene lost 3 bases and the J gene lost 6 bases, with 21 bases spanning the gap. Germline V lookup: CDR1 GTSNPN, CDR2 SVGIG (reference sequence). The CDR3 loop spans 16 amino acids. CDR3 protein: CAWSPMRAGAVNEQFF. As DNA, the CDR3 is TGTGCCTGGAGCCCCATGAGGGCGGGGGCTGTCAATGAGCAGTTCTTC.

The genes are TRBV5-1 and TRBJ2-1, with D possibly TRBD1 on 6 matching bases. The CDR3 has 17 residues. Germline lookup yields CDR1 SGHRS and CDR2 YFSETQ. V was trimmed by 6 bases and J by 2 bases, leaving 21 bases between them. CDR3 bases: TGCGCCAGCATGGTGGGGTTGGGGGCAGGAACCTACAATGAGCAGTTCTTC. Translation gives CASMVGLGAGTYNEQFF.

This sequence joins TRBV6-6 and TRBJ2-7; TRBD2 matches 14 bases. The CDR3 contains 20 residues. The germline gives CDR1 MNHNY, CDR2 SVGAGI (reference sequence). V gave up 6 bases and J gave up 4 bases; unmatched junction bases: 20. The CDR3 coding sequence is TGTGCCAGCAGCCCCGTCGTTCGGGGGGCCGGGACTAGCGGGAGTTACGAGCAGTACTTC. Translation: CASSPVVRGAGTSGSYEQYF.

This clone turned up a few times. The V gene is TRBV3-1 (or the pseudogene TRBV3-2), the J gene TRBJ1-1; a possible D gene is TRBD1 (6 bases). V was shortened by 1 base and J by 6 bases, with 12 bases between the two germline ends. CDR3 length: 14 residues. Germline lookup yields CDR1 LGHDT and CDR2 YNNKEL (reference sequence). CDR3 coding DNA: TGTGCCAGCAGCCAAGGTACAGGGTCCGCTGAAGCTTTCTTT. It yields the protein CASSQGTGSAEAFF.

The J gene is TRBJ1-2, the V gene TRBV5-1, with D possibly matching TRBD1 (5 bases). V was clipped by 4 bases and J by 4 bases, with 17 bases between them. The CDR3 is 15 amino acids. Germline loops: CDR1 SGHRS, CDR2 YFSETQ. CDR3 DNA: TGCGCCAGCAGCCAGGGTATGTTCAGCGCCTATGGCTACACCTTC. Its translation: CASSQGMFSAYGYTF.

The chain has TRBV24-1 and TRBJ1-4; 7 nucleotides line up with TRBD1. The CDR3 sequence is 15 residues long. J gave up 7 bases and V 1 base, and 5 bases lay outside the gene matches. The germline CDR1 and CDR2 sequences are KGHDR and SFDVKD. The CDR3, as DNA: TGTGCCACCAGTGATTTTAACAGGGGAGGTGAAAAACTGTTTTTT. Translated, it gives CATSDFNRGGEKLFF.

V usage is TRBV9 and J usage is TRBJ2-2, with D maybe TRBD2 (5 bases). Germline CDR1 is SGDLS and CDR2 is YYNGEE. Trimming pared 1 base from V and 4 bases from J, leaving 8 bases between. CDR3 length equals 14 residues. CDR3 bases: TGTGCCAGCAGCGTAAGAGCGGCCACCGGGGAGCTGTTTTTT. It codes for CASSVRAATGELFF.

A remark on this clone: A junction end diverges from the germline sequence, so it may reflect a read error. The J gene is TRBJ2-7, the V gene TRBV7-7; 7 nucleotides agree with TRBD2. The CDR3 totals 15 residues. CDR1 is SSHAT and CDR2 is FNYEAQ in the germline V gene (reference sequence). CDR3 in amino acids: CASSLGAGDSYEQYF. CDR3 DNA: TGTGCTAGCAGCTTAGGGGCGGGGGACTCCTACGAGCAGTACTTC. The whole variable domain, remainder taken from reference TRBV7-7 and TRBJ2-7, is GAGVSQSPRYKVTKRGQDVTLRCDPISSHATLYWYQQALGQGPEFLTYFNYEAQPDKSGLPSDRFSAERPEGSISTLTIQRTEQRDSAMYRCASSLGAGDSYEQYFGPGTRLTVT.

This clone was seen a few times. This rearrangement joins TRBV28 to TRBJ2-3; a weak D match, TRBD2 (5 bases). Per germline, CDR1 MDHEN and CDR2 SYDVKM. Trimming removed 3 bases at V and 1 base at J, with 14 bases between. CDR3 length equals 16 residues. The CDR3 reads CASSFQRAGGTDTQYF. For the CDR3, the DNA is TGTGCCAGCAGTTTCCAACGGGCCGGGGGCACAGATACGCAGTATTTT.

The CDR3 reads CASSPGGMDQETQYF. The CDR3 DNA reads TGTGCCAGCAGCCCGGGGGGCATGGATCAGGAGACCCAGTACTTC. The rearrangement links TRBV7-3 to TRBJ2-5; D is possibly TRBD2 (7 bases). The CDR3 loop spans 15 amino acids. The V end lost 5 bases, the J end lost 5 bases, and 18 bases lay between the germline ends. The germline CDR1 and CDR2 sequences are SGHTA and FQGTGA.

CDR3 sequence reads: CASSQAPGSTQYF. The CDR3 DNA reads as TGTGCCAGCAGCCAAGCTCCGGGATCTACGCAGTATTTT. The chain links TRBV3-1 (or the pseudogene TRBV3-2) to TRBJ2-3; D may be TRBD2 (5 bases). V lost 1 base to trimming and J lost 8 bases, with 10 bases between them. This CDR3 is built from 13 residues. Looked up from germline, CDR1 is LGHDT and CDR2 is YNNKEL (reference sequence).

CDR3 residues: CASSSTGRTRSTQYF. CDR3 in DNA: TGTGCCAGCAGCTCAACCGGTCGGACCAGGTCCACCCAGTACTTC. The chain links TRBV11-2 to TRBJ2-5; no clear D gene. Germline CDR1 and CDR2: SGHAT and FQNNGV. V was cut by 4 bases and J by 8 bases, with 20 bases left in between. The CDR3 loop spans 15 amino acids.

The genes are TRBV15 and TRBJ2-1; D is ambiguous. The CDR3 loop spans 12 amino acids. Germline CDR1 LNHNV, CDR2 YYDKDF (reference sequence). V dropped 0 bases and J dropped 8 bases, with 5 bases sitting between them. The DNA for the CDR3 is TGTGCCACCAGCAGAGATGGGTATGAGCAGTTCTTC. Protein: CATSRDGYEQFF.

The chain couples TRBV30 to TRBJ2-7; unclear D gene. This CDR3 contains 14 residues. Trimming stripped 0 bases from V and 3 bases from J, with 12 bases between. Germline V CDR1 and CDR2: GTSNPN, SVGIG (reference sequence). DNA for the CDR3: TGTGCCTGGAGTGTAAGTTCGGATTACTACGAGCAGTACTTC. Translating gives CAWSVSSDYYEQYF.

The V gene is TRBV3-1 (or the pseudogene TRBV3-2), the J gene TRBJ1-5; TRBD1 agrees at 9 bases. CDR3 length: 14 residues. Germline values: CDR1 LGHDT, CDR2 YNNKEL (reference sequence). With V trimmed by 4 bases and J by 7 bases, 5 bases remained unmatched. The CDR3 sequence: CASSPGTGRQPQHF. DNA of the CDR3: TGTGCCAGCAGCCCCGGGACAGGGAGACAGCCCCAGCATTTT.

CDR3 coding DNA: TGTGCCAGCAGCTTATGGGGGACAAACAATCAGCCCCAGCATTTT. It encodes CASSLWGTNNQPQHF. J is TRBJ1-5 and V is TRBV7-2, with D perhaps TRBD1 (6 bases). This CDR3 has 15 amino acids. V shed 2 bases and J shed 3 bases, with 11 bases lying between them. Looked up from germline, CDR1 is SGHTA and CDR2 is FQGNSA.

The rearrangement joins TRBV4-1 to TRBJ2-3; 7 bases line up with TRBD2. Germline V lookup: CDR1 MGHRA, CDR2 YSYEKL. There are 16 residues in the CDR3. Losses at the gene ends were 4 bases for V and 0 bases for J; bases not matched to a gene: 7. The CDR3 is CASSPSRGVSTDTQYF. The CDR3 nucleotides read TGCGCCAGCAGCCCCTCACGGGGGGTTAGCACAGATACGCAGTATTTT.

The rearrangement links TRBV3-1 (or the pseudogene TRBV3-2) to TRBJ2-2, with D tentatively TRBD2 (6 bases). V was clipped by 4 bases and J by 3 bases, with 12 bases between them. CDR1 LGHDT and CDR2 YNNKEL come from the germline V gene (reference sequence). The CDR3 sequence is 15 residues long. The CDR3 loop is CASSRTGVDTGELFF. In nucleotides, the CDR3 is TGTGCCAGCAGCCGAACGGGAGTGGACACCGGGGAGCTGTTTTTT.

The V and J genes are TRBV5-1 and TRBJ2-7, with 9 bases aligning to TRBD1. Germline assignment: CDR1 SGHRS and CDR2 YFSETQ. The CDR3 extends over 16 amino acids. The V gene end was trimmed by 0 bases and the J gene end by 6 bases; junction bases not matched to a gene: 10. In DNA, the CDR3 is TGCGCCAGCAGCTTGGGAGTATGGGACAGGGTAAGCGAGCAGTACTTC. This gives the protein CASSLGVWDRVSEQYF.